Listed here are 14 T cell receptor beta chains from one sample, sequenced in a study of T cells in women clearing cervical HPV infection. Sequenced by immunoSEQ multiplex PCR; TCRdb stores in-frame clones only, minus some. Its table records around 30,000 clones. Sequenced: blood buffy coat. These receptors originate from a woman between 18 and 69 years old with a cervical HPV16 infection that either progressed to CIN3+ or cleared (not recorded which).

A word on this clone: The CDR3 end falls 3 residues outside the read, so it is completed with the germline J gene. V is TRBV7-3 and J is TRBJ2-3, with TRBD2 matching over 8 bases. CDR1 is SGHTA, CDR2 FQGTGA, per germline. The V gene end was trimmed by 3 bases and the J gene end by 0 bases; junction bases not matched to a gene: 2. The CDR3 covers 15 residues. The DNA read from the CDR3 is TGTGCCAGCAGCTTTAGCGGGGAGAGCACAGATACG. Its translation is CASSFSGESTDT. The full CDR3 reads CASSFSGESTDTQYF.

On this clone itself: The read terminates 3 residues before the CDR3 end, so the remaining end is supplied by the germline J gene. The chain has TRBV20-1 and TRBJ1-1; D gene uncertain. From germline, CDR1 is DFQATT and CDR2 SNEGSKA (reference sequence). This CDR3 contains 13 residues. The V end lost 2 bases, the J end lost 2 bases, and 9 bases lay between the germline ends. The CDR3 bases that were read are TGCAGTGCTAGACTGCAGTCTAACACTGAA. This gives the protein CSARLQSNTE. The entire CDR3 reads CSARLQSNTEAFF.

As regards this clone: The read terminates 3 residues before the CDR3 end, so the remaining end is supplied by the germline J gene. The gene calls are TRBV6-1 and TRBJ2-5, with 13 positions matching TRBD2. Trimming at V came to 1 base and at J to 3 bases, leaving 8 bases not matched to a gene. CDR3 length: 18 residues. Germline-derived CDR1 and CDR2 are MNHNS and SASEGT. This chain's CDR3 is CASSEDWTSGGRKETQYF. The DNA read from the CDR3 is TGTGCCAGCAGTGAAGATTGGACTAGCGGGGGTCGAAAAGAGACC.

Turning to this clone: The CDR3 end is not reached by the read, which stops 3 residues before it; the germline J gene fills it in. This rearrangement joins TRBV18 to TRBJ1-2; no definite D call. The length of the CDR3 is 14 residues. Germline values: CDR1 KGHSH, CDR2 LQKENI. Incomplete CDR3 DNA: TGTGCCAGCTCACCTACGCCAGGCACAGATACC. Translation: CASSPTPGTDT. The CDR3 as a whole reads CASSPTPGTDTYTF.

Worth noting for this clone: The DNA ends 3 residues before the CDR3 does, and the rest of the CDR3 is filled in from the germline J gene. The V gene is TRBV20-1, the J gene TRBJ1-4; D gene ambiguous. The CDR3 runs 12 residues. In germline, CDR1 is DFQATT, CDR2 SNEGSKA (reference sequence). Partial CDR3 DNA: TGCAGTGCTAGGGAGGACTCAACACCA. This translates into CSAREDSTP. In full, the CDR3 is CSAREDSTPLFF.

About this clone: Coverage ceases 3 residues before the CDR3 finishes, and the germline J gene fills in the end. The chain links TRBV7-9 to TRBJ2-3; 8 bases line up with TRBD2. Trimming at V came to 0 bases and at J to 3 bases, leaving 2 bases not matched to a gene. CDR1 is SEHNR and CDR2 is FQNEAQ in the germline V gene (reference sequence). The CDR3 totals 15 residues. Incomplete CDR3 DNA: TGTGCCAGCAGCTTAGCTAGCGGGGTAACAGATACG. Amino acids: CASSLASGVTDT. The full CDR3 reads CASSLASGVTDTQYF.

CDR3 in amino acids: CASSKTGLGTNEKLFF. The covered CDR3 bases are TGTGCCAGCAGCAAGACAGGCCTCGGAACTAATGAAAAA. The V gene is TRBV7-6, the J gene TRBJ1-4, with TRBD1 as a possible D gene (6 bases). Sequencing ends 3 residues short of the CDR3 end; the germline J gene provides the rest. The CDR3 contains 16 residues. V lost 5 bases to trimming and J lost 1 base, with 14 bases between them. Germline lookup yields CDR1 SGHVS and CDR2 FNYEAQ.

As regards this clone: The CDR3 is cut off 3 residues early in the read; its end comes from the germline J gene. The chain joins TRBV29-1 to TRBJ1-1; D is perhaps TRBD1 (6 bases). The V end lost 5 bases, the J end lost 1 base, and 11 bases lay between the germline ends. This CDR3 spans 13 amino acids. Germline V gene sequence: CDR1 SQVTM, CDR2 ANQGSEA. The CDR3 DNA, read in part, is TGCAGCGTTAAAACAGGGAGGAACACTGAA. This translates into CSVKTGRNTE. The entire CDR3 protein is CSVKTGRNTEAFF.

Worth noting for this clone: The sequence runs out 3 residues before the end of the CDR3; the remainder is reconstructed from the germline J gene. V and J are TRBV7-2 and TRBJ1-2; no clear D gene. This CDR3 contains 13 residues. Germline values: CDR1 SGHTA, CDR2 FQGNSA. Trimming pared 4 bases from V and 5 bases from J, leaving 11 bases between. The sequenced CDR3 bases are TGTGCCAGCAGCTCCCCCCCCGGTTATGGC. It specifies CASSSPPGYG. The CDR3 in its entirety is CASSSPPGYGYTF.

In regard to this clone: Coverage ceases 3 residues before the CDR3 finishes, and the germline J gene fills in the end. The rearrangement joins TRBV20-1 to TRBJ1-2; D possibly corresponds to TRBD1 (5 bases). This CDR3 has 13 amino acids. In germline, CDR1 is DFQATT, CDR2 SNEGSKA (reference sequence). CDR3 in amino acids: CSASRGGGSSYTF. Incomplete CDR3 DNA: TGCAGTGCTAGTAGGGGTGGCGGTAGTAGC.

On this clone: The DNA ends 3 residues before the CDR3 does, and the rest of the CDR3 is filled in from the germline J gene. The genes are TRBV14 and TRBJ2-3, with 8 nucleotides matching TRBD2. The CDR3 covers 17 residues. Germline CDR1 reads SGHDN; CDR2 reads FVKESK. The CDR3: CASSQDGGLASRETQYF. The covered CDR3 bases are TGTGCCAGCAGCCAAGACGGAGGACTAGCCAGTCGGGAGACG. Filled out from reference TRBV14 and TRBJ2-3, the complete variable domain reads EAGVTQFPSHSVIEKGQTVTLRCDPISGHDNLYWYRRVMGKEIKFLLHFVKESKQDESGMPNNRFLAERTGGTYSTLKVQPAELEDSGVYFCASSQDGGLASRETQYFGPGTRLTVL.

The DNA read from the CDR3 is TGCGCCAGCCGCCCCGGCGGTGGATACAATGAG. The encoded protein is CASRPGGGYNE. In full, the CDR3 reads CASRPGGGYNEQFF. The rearrangement uses TRBV5-1 and TRBJ2-1, with D hard to call. The read terminates 3 residues before the CDR3 end, so the remaining end is supplied by the germline J gene. CDR1 is SGHRS and CDR2 is YFSETQ in the germline V gene. Deletions cut 7 bases from V and 4 bases from J, with 15 bases between. This CDR3 spans 14 amino acids.

A note on this clone: The read terminates 3 residues ahead of where the CDR3 ends, so the germline J gene completes it. The gene calls are TRBV2 and TRBJ2-3, with D unresolved. V lost 3 bases to trimming and J lost 2 bases, with 3 bases between them. Germline V lookup: CDR1 SNHLY, CDR2 FYNNEI. This CDR3 has 12 amino acids. CDR3 region: CASSDNTDTQYF. The CDR3 bases that were read are TGTGCCAGCAGTGACAACACAGATACG.

Details on this clone: The read gets to within 3 residues of the CDR3 end, and the germline J gene fills in the rest. The chain is built from TRBV5-1 and TRBJ1-1, with no clear D. Trimming pared 4 bases from V and 2 bases from J, leaving 12 bases between. Germline V gene lookup returns CDR1 SGHRS and CDR2 YFSETQ. The CDR3 has 14 amino acids. The CDR3 here is CASSPRTVNTEAFF. The CDR3 bases that were read are TGCGCCAGCAGCCCCCGGACTGTTAACACTGAA.